The clone carrying this T cell receptor beta chain has ten or more counts. From RNA transcripts, TCR beta CDR3 regions were amplified. Primed by the HTBI set, a first-round RT-PCR was run on the TCR CDR3. TCRdb reprocessed the multiplex PCR reads via MiXCR and lists one record per CDR3 protein. This table holds roughly 500,000 distinct CDR3 sequences, approximately 25% found once. This entry belongs to a study of T cells in Graves' hyperthyroidism and ophthalmopathy. The length of the CDR3 is 12 residues. The germline V gene has CDR1 SQVTM and CDR2 ANQGSEA. J was trimmed by 6 bases and V by 7 bases; bases with no gene match: 6.

The material sequenced was blood. This sequence was found in a woman in her twenties or thirties with Graves' ophthalmopathy. The chain combines TRBV29-1 with TRBJ1-2; 9 bases fit TRBD1. This CDR3 is CSASGQGNGYTF. The CDR3 DNA reads as TGCAGCGCCTCGGGACAGGGCAATGGCTACACCTTC.